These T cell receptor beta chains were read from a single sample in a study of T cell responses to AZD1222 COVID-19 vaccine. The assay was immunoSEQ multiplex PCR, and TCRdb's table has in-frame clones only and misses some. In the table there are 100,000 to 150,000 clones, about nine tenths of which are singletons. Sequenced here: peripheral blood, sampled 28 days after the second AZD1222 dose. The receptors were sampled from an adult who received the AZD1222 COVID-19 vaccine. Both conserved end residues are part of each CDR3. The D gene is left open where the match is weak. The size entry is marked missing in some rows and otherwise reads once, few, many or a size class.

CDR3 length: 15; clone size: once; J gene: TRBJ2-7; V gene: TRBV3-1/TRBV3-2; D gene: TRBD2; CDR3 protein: CASSRGLAGRYEQYF; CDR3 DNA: TGTGCCAGCAGCCGGGGACTAGCGGGACGCTACGAGCAGTACTTC
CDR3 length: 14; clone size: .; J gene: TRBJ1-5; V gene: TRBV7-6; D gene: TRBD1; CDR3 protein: CASSPRTGDQPQHF; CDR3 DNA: TGTGCCAGCAGCCCAAGGACAGGGGACCAGCCCCAGCATTTT
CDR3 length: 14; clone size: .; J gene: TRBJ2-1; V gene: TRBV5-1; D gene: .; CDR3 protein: CASSLASANNEQFF; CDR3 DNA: TGCGCCAGCAGCTTGGCCTCGGCAAACAATGAGCAGTTCTTC
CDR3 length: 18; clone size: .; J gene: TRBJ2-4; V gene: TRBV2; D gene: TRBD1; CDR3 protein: CASSYTLMTGLAKNIQYF; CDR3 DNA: TGTGCCAGCAGTTACACCCTGATGACAGGGCTAGCCAAAAACATTCAGTACTTC
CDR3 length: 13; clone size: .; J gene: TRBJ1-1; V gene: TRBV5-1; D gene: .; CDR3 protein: CASSSTGNTEAFF; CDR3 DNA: TGCGCCAGCAGCAGCACAGGGAACACTGAAGCTTTCTTT
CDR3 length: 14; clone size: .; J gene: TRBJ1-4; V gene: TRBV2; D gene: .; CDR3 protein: CASSEGQGYEKLFF; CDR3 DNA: TGTGCCAGCAGTGAAGGGCAGGGTTATGAAAAACTGTTTTTT
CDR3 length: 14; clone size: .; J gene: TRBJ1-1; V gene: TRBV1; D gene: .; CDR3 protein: CTSSTPTGVPEAFF; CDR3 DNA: TGCACCAGCAGCACCCCCACAGGGGTTCCTGAAGCTTTCTTT
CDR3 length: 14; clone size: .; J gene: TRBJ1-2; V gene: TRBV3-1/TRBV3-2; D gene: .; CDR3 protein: CASSQMTANYGYTF; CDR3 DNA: TGTGCCAGCAGCCAAATGACAGCTAACTATGGCTACACCTTC
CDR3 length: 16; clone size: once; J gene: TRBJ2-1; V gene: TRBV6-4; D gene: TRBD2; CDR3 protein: CASSDSPAGSSSEQFF; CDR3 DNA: TGTGCCAGCAGTGACTCTCCAGCGGGATCATCGAGTGAGCAGTTCTTC
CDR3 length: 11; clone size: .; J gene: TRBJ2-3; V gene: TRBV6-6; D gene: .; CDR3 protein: CASTGRDTQYF; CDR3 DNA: TGTGCCAGCACGGGGCGGGATACGCAGTATTTT
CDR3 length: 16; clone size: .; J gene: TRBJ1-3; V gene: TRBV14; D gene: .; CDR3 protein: CASSQDLWVAGNTIYF; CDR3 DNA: TGTGCCAGCAGCCAAGATTTGTGGGTAGCCGGAAACACCATATATTTT
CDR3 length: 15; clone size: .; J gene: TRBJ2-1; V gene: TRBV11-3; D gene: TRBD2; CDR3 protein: CASSPGTSGSYEQFF; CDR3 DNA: TGTGCCAGCAGCCCTGGGACTAGCGGGAGCTATGAGCAGTTCTTC
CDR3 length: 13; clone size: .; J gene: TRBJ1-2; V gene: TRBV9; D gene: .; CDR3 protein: CASSEPGFYGYTF; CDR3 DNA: TGTGCCAGCAGCGAACCCGGCTTCTATGGCTACACCTTC
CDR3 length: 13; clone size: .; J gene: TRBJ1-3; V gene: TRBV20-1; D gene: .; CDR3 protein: CSASRVGGNTIYF; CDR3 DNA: TGCAGTGCTAGTAGGGTAGGGGGAAACACCATATATTTT
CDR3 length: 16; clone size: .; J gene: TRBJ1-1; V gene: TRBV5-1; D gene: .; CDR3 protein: CASSFGGTARTTEAFF; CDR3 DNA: TGCGCCAGCAGCTTTGGGGGCACAGCGCGGACGACTGAAGCTTTCTTT
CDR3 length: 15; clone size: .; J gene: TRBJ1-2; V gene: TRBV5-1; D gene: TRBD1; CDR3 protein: CASNEVGTGGYGYTF; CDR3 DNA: TGCGCCAGCAACGAAGTCGGGACAGGGGGCTATGGCTACACCTTC
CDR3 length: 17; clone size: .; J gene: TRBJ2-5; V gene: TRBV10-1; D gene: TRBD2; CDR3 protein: CASSPRRLAGNQETQYF; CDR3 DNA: TGCGCCAGCAGTCCCCGCCGACTAGCGGGGAACCAAGAGACCCAGTACTTC
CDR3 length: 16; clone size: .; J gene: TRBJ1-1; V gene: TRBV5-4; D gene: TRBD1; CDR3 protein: CASSPSGGRGVVEAFF; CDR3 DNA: TGTGCCAGCAGCCCCTCAGGAGGCAGGGGGGTGGTTGAAGCTTTCTTT